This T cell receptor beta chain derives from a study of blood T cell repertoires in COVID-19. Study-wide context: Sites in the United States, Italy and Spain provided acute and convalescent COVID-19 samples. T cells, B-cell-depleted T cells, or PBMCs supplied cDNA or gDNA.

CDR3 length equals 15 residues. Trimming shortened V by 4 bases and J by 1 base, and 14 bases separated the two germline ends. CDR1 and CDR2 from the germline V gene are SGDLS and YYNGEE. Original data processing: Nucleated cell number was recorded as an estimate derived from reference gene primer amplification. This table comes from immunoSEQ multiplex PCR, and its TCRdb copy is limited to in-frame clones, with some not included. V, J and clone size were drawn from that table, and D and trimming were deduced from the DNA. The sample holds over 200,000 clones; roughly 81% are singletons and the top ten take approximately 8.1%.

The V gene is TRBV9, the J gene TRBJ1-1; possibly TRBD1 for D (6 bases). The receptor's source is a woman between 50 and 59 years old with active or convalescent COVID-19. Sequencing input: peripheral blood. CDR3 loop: CASSRQPGQNTEAFF. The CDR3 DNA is TGTGCCAGCAGCCGGCAACCGGGACAGAACACTGAAGCTTTCTTT.